Presented here are 20 T cell receptor beta chains from one specimen sequenced in a study of cytomegalovirus exposure and HLA in healthy donors. Libraries were prepared by immunoSEQ multiplex PCR; TCRdb keeps only in-frame clonotypes and omits some of them. This sample carries 150,000 or so clones, approximately 92% of them seen once, and the ten largest clones take over 9%. The sequenced sample was PBMCs. These TCRs come from a woman between 18 and 30 years old in good health and CMV-seropositive.

The chain couples TRBV7-9 to TRBJ2-5; D is unresolved. V dropped 4 bases and J dropped 1 base, with 13 bases sitting between them. This CDR3 has 15 residues. The germline V gene encodes CDR1 SEHNR and CDR2 FQNEAQ (reference sequence). CDR3 sequence reads: CASSSKDMGQETQYF. CDR3 sequence (DNA): TGTGCCAGCAGCTCCAAAGACATGGGCCAAGAGACCCAGTACTTC.

The chain uses TRBV5-5 and TRBJ2-5; D unclear. Per germline, CDR1 SGHKS and CDR2 YYEKEE (reference sequence). The CDR3 is made up of 14 amino acids. V lost 0 bases to trimming and J lost 1 base, with 7 bases between them. The CDR3 region is CASSLGAFQETQYF. CDR3 in DNA: TGTGCCAGCAGCTTGGGGGCCTTCCAAGAGACCCAGTACTTC.

The V and J genes are TRBV9 and TRBJ2-3; TRBD1 agrees at 9 bases. V was clipped by 4 bases and J by 4 bases; unmatched bases: 10. This CDR3 contains 16 residues. From germline, CDR1 is SGDLS and CDR2 YYNGEE. CDR3 loop: CASSNRDRVYADTQYF. In DNA form, the CDR3 reads TGTGCCAGCAGCAACCGGGACAGGGTATATGCAGATACGCAGTATTTT.

This chain uses TRBV29-1 with TRBJ2-2; no clear D. CDR1 and CDR2 from the germline V gene are SQVTM and ANQGSEA. The CDR3 covers 11 residues. CDR3 nucleotide sequence: TGCAGTTTCCGTGACACCGGGGAGCTGTTTTTT. Translation gives CSFRDTGELFF.

The chain has TRBV4-1 and TRBJ2-1; D is perhaps TRBD2 (5 bases). The germline V and J ends were trimmed by 1 base and 12 bases, with 13 bases remaining between them. Germline V lookup: CDR1 MGHRA, CDR2 YSYEKL. The CDR3 covers 13 residues. CDR3 nucleotide sequence: TGCGCCAGCAGCCAAGGTCTTGCAGGAGGGCAGTTCTTC. This translates into CASSQGLAGGQFF.

The V and J genes are TRBV18 and TRBJ2-5; D not resolved. The V gene lost 3 bases and the J gene lost 2 bases, with 7 bases spanning the gap. CDR1 KGHSH and CDR2 LQKENI come from the germline V gene. This CDR3 region has 13 residues. CDR3 DNA: TGTGCCAGCTCACCTTCCTTACAAGAGACCCAGTACTTC. Its translation is CASSPSLQETQYF.

The chain employs TRBV7-6 and TRBJ1-1, with D hard to call. This CDR3 comprises 15 residues. V shed 0 bases and J shed 3 bases, with 11 bases lying between them. Germline V gene sequence: CDR1 SGHVS, CDR2 FNYEAQ. This chain's CDR3 is CASSLAVTRDTEAFF. DNA for the CDR3: TGTGCCAGCAGCTTAGCCGTGACAAGAGACACTGAAGCTTTCTTT.

The chain recombines TRBV5-4 with TRBJ1-1, with D tentatively TRBD1 (6 bases). Between the trimmed V and J ends, which lost 3 bases and 10 bases, there was a span of 28 bases. Germline V gene lookup returns CDR1 SGHNT and CDR2 YYREEE (reference sequence). The CDR3 consists of 17 residues. Here the CDR3 reads CASSSEGVGRALQGAFF. The CDR3 DNA is TGTGCCAGCAGCTCTGAGGGGGTGGGCAGGGCGCTTCAGGGAGCTTTCTTT.

This clone has only one observation. The chain joins TRBV15 to TRBJ2-7; TRBD2 is a possible D gene (6 bases). Germline V lookup: CDR1 LNHNV, CDR2 YYDKDF (reference sequence). V dropped 0 bases and J dropped 6 bases, with 18 bases sitting between them. This CDR3 has 16 amino acids. This chain's CDR3 is CATSRDPGLRRPEQYF. CDR3 coding DNA: TGTGCCACCAGCAGAGATCCGGGACTCCGAAGACCCGAGCAGTACTTC.

This sequence joins TRBV6-6 and TRBJ2-4; the D gene is possibly TRBD2 (5 bases). V shed 2 bases and J shed 1 base, with 6 bases lying between them. The germline CDR1 and CDR2 sequences are MNHNY and SVGAGI (reference sequence). The CDR3 runs to 14 residues. The CDR3 DNA sequence: TGTGCCAGCAGTTACGTAGCGGCCAAAAACATTCAGTACTTC. Protein: CASSYVAAKNIQYF.

The chain has TRBV19 and TRBJ1-2; D ambiguous. This CDR3 comprises 14 residues. Looked up from germline, CDR1 is LNHDA and CDR2 is SQIVND (reference sequence). Trimming stripped 5 bases from V and 2 bases from J, with 12 bases between. CDR3 sequence: CASSVPYSNYGYTF. In DNA, the CDR3 is TGTGCCAGTAGTGTGCCATACAGCAACTATGGCTACACCTTC.

This rearrangement joins TRBV7-6 to TRBJ2-2; D not resolved. Germline-derived CDR1 and CDR2 are SGHVS and FNYEAQ. The V end lost 5 bases, the J end lost 6 bases, and 13 bases lay between the germline ends. This CDR3 region has 14 residues. DNA for the CDR3: TGTGCCAGCAGCCATATGACTGGTCCCGGGGAGCTGTTTTTT. This sequence encodes CASSHMTGPGELFF.

Regarding this clone: The CDR3 end shows no conserved phenylalanine or tryptophan, and so a read error is likely. It is unclear where the CDR3 begins or ends on the DNA, so no DNA is shown, and the CDR3 is as TCRdb lists it. The gene calls are TRBV10-3 and TRBJ2-7; TRBD2, as called in the table, went unchecked against the DNA. The CDR3 spans 14 residues, counting both ends. CDR1 ENHRY and CDR2 SYGVKD come from the germline V gene. The CDR3 region is CAISGSFPAISVRG.

This clone was seen just once. The chain recombines TRBV6-1 with TRBJ2-1, with TRBD2 identical over 12 bases. CDR1 and CDR2 (germline): MNHNS, SASEGT. This CDR3 is 15 amino acids long. V lost 6 bases, J lost 6 bases, and 6 bases stayed unmatched. Written as DNA, the CDR3 is TGTGCCAGCAGGTTGACTAGCGGGGGATTCAATGAGCAGTTCTTC. Protein: CASRLTSGGFNEQFF.

The chain joins TRBV9 to TRBJ2-1; 14 bases fit TRBD2. Germline trimming cut 4 bases from V and 9 bases from J; bases unmatched to any gene: 6. This CDR3 is 15 amino acids long. Germline V CDR1 and CDR2: SGDLS, YYNGEE. The CDR3 region is CASSRLAGGRSEQFF. CDR3 nucleotide sequence: TGTGCCAGCAGCAGACTAGCGGGGGGGCGGTCTGAGCAGTTCTTC.

The chain has TRBV5-1 and TRBJ1-2, with D possibly being TRBD1 (5 bases). Germline-derived CDR1 and CDR2 are SGHRS and YFSETQ. This CDR3 is built from 15 residues. Trimming removed 3 bases from V and 8 bases from J, with 20 bases in between. The CDR3 DNA is TGCGCCAGCAGCTCGGACGGTGGAGGGGTAAGGGGCTACACCTTC. Its translation is CASSSDGGGVRGYTF. Using reference TRBV5-1 and TRBJ1-2 for the parts outside the CDR3, the full variable domain is KAGVTQTPRYLIKTRGQQVTLSCSPISGHRSVSWYQQTPGQGLQFLFEYFSETQRNKGNFPGRFSGRQFSNSRSEMNVSTLELGDSALYLCASSSDGGGVRGYTFGSGTRLTVV.

This chain links TRBV9 with TRBJ2-2; TRBD2 might be the D (6 bases). This CDR3 spans 15 amino acids. Germline loops: CDR1 SGDLS, CDR2 YYNGEE. The ends were cut back, 1 base at V and 2 bases at J, with 9 bases in the middle. CDR3 sequence (DNA): TGTGCCAGCAGCGTACACGGGAGTAACACCGGGGAGCTGTTTTTT. This translates into CASSVHGSNTGELFF.

The CDR3 DNA reads TGTGCCAGCAGCTTGGGGAGGGCTAACATATACAATGAGCAGTTCTTC. It translates to CASSLGRANIYNEQFF. The V call is TRBV5-4, the J call TRBJ2-1, with D possibly TRBD2 on 6 matching bases. The germline V and J ends were trimmed by 0 bases and 4 bases, with 14 bases remaining between them. This CDR3 region has 16 residues. Looked up from germline, CDR1 is SGHNT and CDR2 is YYREEE (reference sequence).

The chain uses TRBV19 and TRBJ1-2; 7 positions match TRBD1. The length of the CDR3 is 18 residues. The V segment lost 5 bases and the J segment 2 bases; nucleotides outside the gene matches: 17. Germline values: CDR1 LNHDA, CDR2 SQIVND (reference sequence). CDR3 DNA sequence: TGTGCCAGTAGTGCCAGGGACAGAGGCTTCGGGCGCAACTATGGCTACACCTTC. Its protein is CASSARDRGFGRNYGYTF.

The chain couples TRBV6-6 to TRBJ1-4, with D possibly TRBD1 on 6 matching bases. Deletions cut 7 bases from V and 3 bases from J, with 18 bases between. This CDR3 has 16 amino acids. CDR1 MNHNY and CDR2 SVGAGI come from the germline V gene (reference sequence). The CDR3 spells CASTRGGLGANEKLFF. For the CDR3, the DNA is TGTGCCAGCACCCGCGGGGGGCTTGGGGCTAATGAAAAACTGTTTTTT.